This T cell receptor (beta chain) stems from a study of shared clonotypes between healthy human individuals. Whole-study results and caveats: Shared across a few donors were about 4.8% of the naive CD4 clonotypes. When compared with the clonotypes that were shared by all four sorted-subset donors, the non-shared clonotypes turned out to have lower generation probabilities. Rarefaction curves obtained for sorted subsets showed sequencing incomplete despite large depth.

The ends lost 6 bases at V and 5 bases at J; junction bases unmatched: 8. The CDR3 sequence is 15 residues long. Germline CDR1 reads ENHRY; CDR2 reads SYGVKD. It was across several immunoSEQ plates that each subset's genomic DNA was evenly split. The assay was immunoSEQ multiplex PCR, and TCRdb's table has in-frame clones only and misses some. The data show millions of clones, with 80% to 95% seen just once and about 0.37% held by the top ten. Of note for this clone: Its target is not known.

The specimen was naive CD4+ T cells from PBMCs. As to subset: CD45RA+ positively selected. J is TRBJ2-3 and V is TRBV10-3, with 10 bases that match TRBD1. This receptor was obtained from a man in his late teens or twenties in good health. Some clones in this sample may be carry-over from other donors' samples. The CDR3 reads CAIRESGQGVDTQYF. CDR3 DNA sequence: TGTGCCATCAGAGAGAGCGGACAGGGGGTAGATACGCAGTATTTT.